The entry below describes one TCR beta chain. Seattle participants joined during active infection and were tracked over time. The sample comes from a study of blood T cell repertoires in COVID-19. The wider study: In each case, the material was cDNA or gDNA derived from T cells, B-cell-depleted T cells, or PBMCs.

CDR1 is SEHNR, CDR2 FQNEAQ, per germline (reference sequence). The CDR3 contains 13 residues. Deletions cut 0 bases from V and 5 bases from J, with 7 bases between. Measured with immunoSEQ multiplex PCR; TCRdb has only the in-frame clones, and not every one. The sample has about 260,000 clones, about 88% seen once. This clonotype was sampled from a woman aged 60-70 years with COVID-19, enrolled during active disease. The sample taken for sequencing was peripheral blood. The rearrangement joins TRBV7-9 to TRBJ2-5; D gene ambiguous. The CDR3 DNA follows: TGTGCCAGCAGCTTAGCGGTCGAGGAGACCCAGTACTTC. Its protein is CASSLAVEETQYF.